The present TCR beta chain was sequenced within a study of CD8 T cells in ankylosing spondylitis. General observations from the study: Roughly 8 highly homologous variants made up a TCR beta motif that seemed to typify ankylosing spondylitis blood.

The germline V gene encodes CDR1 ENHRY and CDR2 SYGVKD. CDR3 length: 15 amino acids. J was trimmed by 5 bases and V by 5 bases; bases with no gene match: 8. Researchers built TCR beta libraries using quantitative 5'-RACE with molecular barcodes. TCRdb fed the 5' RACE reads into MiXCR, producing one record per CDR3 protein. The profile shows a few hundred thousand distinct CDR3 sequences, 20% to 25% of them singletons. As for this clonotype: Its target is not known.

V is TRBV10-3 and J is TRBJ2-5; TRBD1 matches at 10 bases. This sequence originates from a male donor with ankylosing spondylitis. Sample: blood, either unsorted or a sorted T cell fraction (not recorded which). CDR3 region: CAISNDRGRGETQYF. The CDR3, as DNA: TGTGCCATCAGTAACGACAGGGGGCGCGGGGAGACCCAGTACTTC.